This is a list of T cell receptor beta chains from one sample in a study of regulatory T cells in long-lasting Graves disease. TCRdb re-called the multiplex PCR reads through MiXCR, storing one row per CDR3 protein. The sample yields about 430,000 distinct CDR3 sequences, approximately 15% seen once. The same sample was also used in a study of T cells in Graves' hyperthyroidism and ophthalmopathy.

This specimen was peripheral blood mononuclear cells (PBMCs), taken at new diagnosis, from a patient treated with antithyroid drugs. These receptors all come from a woman in her 40s with Graves disease. Both conserved end residues are part of each CDR3. D genes are given only for firm matches. Size is stated for part of the rows, as once, few or many counts, or as a class when the clone is expanded.

CDR3: CASSRRTRQGANYEQYF
DNA: TGTGCCAGCAGTCGACGGACCCGACAGGGGGCTAACTACGAGCAGTACTTC
J: TRBJ2-7
D: TRBD1
size: .
V: TRBV6-1

CDR3: CASGVTGGCSYEQYF
DNA: TGTGCCAGTGGCGTTACAGGGGGTTGCTCCTACGAGCAGTACTTC
J: TRBJ2-7
D: TRBD1
size: many
V: TRBV7-4

CDR3: CASRSSAGTGLYEQYF
DNA: TGTGCCAGCAGATCCTCTGCCGGGACAGGGCTCTACGAGCAGTACTTC
J: TRBJ2-7
D: TRBD1
size: .
V: TRBV14

CDR3: CSAPLEAQTEAFF
DNA: TGCAGTGCTCCTTTGGAGGCCCAAACTGAAGCTTTCTTT
J: TRBJ1-1
D: .
size: .
V: TRBV20-1

CDR3: CASSRGLADTQETQYF
DNA: TGTGCCAGCAGTAGGGGACTAGCGGACACCCAAGAGACCCAGTACTTC
J: TRBJ2-5
D: TRBD2
size: many
V: TRBV9

CDR3: CSARDLQASGRARSDEQYF
DNA: TGCAGTGCTAGAGACCTACAGGCTAGCGGGAGGGCCCGCTCCGACGAGCAGTACTTC
J: TRBJ2-7
D: TRBD2
size: many
V: TRBV20-1

CDR3: CASSPDGGNSPLHF
DNA: TGTGCCAGCAGCCCCGACGGAGGAAATTCACCCCTCCACTTT
J: TRBJ1-6
D: .
size: .
V: TRBV3-1

CDR3: CASRRDEKLFF
DNA: TGTGCCAGCAGACGTGATGAAAAACTGTTTTTT
J: TRBJ1-4
D: .
size: many
V: TRBV6-1

CDR3: CASSPQGLAGGPGTDTQYF
DNA: TGTGCCAGCAGCCCCCAAGGGTTAGCGGGAGGGCCCGGCACAGATACGCAGTATTTT
J: TRBJ2-3
D: TRBD2
size: many
V: TRBV7-3

CDR3: CASSIGTSGRDEQFF
DNA: TGTGCCAGCAGTATAGGGACTAGCGGGAGGGACGAGCAGTTCTTC
J: TRBJ2-1
D: TRBD2
size: many
V: TRBV27

CDR3: CASSKDDYGYTF
DNA: TGCGCCAGCAGTAAGGACGACTATGGCTACACCTTC
J: TRBJ1-2
D: .
size: many
V: TRBV10-2

CDR3: CASSLPRASGRDNEQFF
DNA: TGTGCCAGCAGTTTGCCCCGGGCTAGCGGGAGGGATAATGAGCAGTTCTTC
J: TRBJ2-1
D: TRBD2
size: many
V: TRBV12-3/TRBV12-4

CDR3: CSAEDRLSSYNEQFF
DNA: TGCAGTGCAGAAGACAGGCTGAGCTCCTACAATGAGCAGTTCTTC
J: TRBJ2-1
D: .
size: .
V: TRBV20-1

CDR3: CASSLVANSETDTQYF
DNA: TGTGCCAGCAGCTTAGTAGCAAATTCTGAGACAGATACGCAGTATTTT
J: TRBJ2-3
D: .
size: many
V: TRBV11-2

CDR3: CASGLTSGRADEQYF
DNA: TGTGCCAGCGGACTGACTAGCGGGAGGGCAGACGAGCAGTACTTC
J: TRBJ2-7
D: TRBD2
size: many
V: TRBV2

CDR3: CASTRQGRLAEAFF
DNA: TGTGCCAGTACCCGACAGGGAAGGTTGGCTGAAGCTTTCTTT
J: TRBJ1-1
D: TRBD1
size: many
V: TRBV19

CDR3: CAISDPGGSNTEAFF
DNA: TGTGCCATCAGTGACCCGGGTGGCTCGAACACTGAAGCTTTCTTT
J: TRBJ1-1
D: .
size: .
V: TRBV10-3

CDR3: CASSQGQGDTGELFF
DNA: TGTGCCAGTAGTCAGGGACAGGGAGACACCGGGGAGCTGTTTTTT
J: TRBJ2-2
D: TRBD1
size: .
V: TRBV19

CDR3: CSATGQASNQPQHF
DNA: TGCAGTGCTACGGGACAGGCTAGCAATCAGCCCCAGCATTTT
J: TRBJ1-5
D: TRBD1
size: few
V: TRBV20-1

CDR3: CSARPPRGTPYEQYF
DNA: TGCAGTGCTAGACCTCCCCGCGGGACCCCCTACGAGCAGTACTTC
J: TRBJ2-7
D: .
size: many
V: TRBV20-1

CDR3: CASSLVQGSDSPLHF
DNA: TGCGCCAGCAGCTTGGTGCAGGGGTCGGATTCACCCCTCCACTTT
J: TRBJ1-6
D: .
size: many
V: TRBV5-1

CDR3: CASGLFRLELNGQFF
DNA: TGTGCTAGCGGTTTGTTCCGACTGGAATTAAATGGGCAGTTCTTC
J: TRBJ2-1
D: .
size: .
V: TRBV12-5

CDR3: CASSFLNGQFF
DNA: TGTGCCAGCAGTTTTCTCAATGGGCAGTTCTTC
J: TRBJ2-1
D: .
size: .
V: TRBV27

CDR3: CSANGESKNIQYF
DNA: TGCAGTGCCAACGGAGAATCTAAAAACATTCAGTACTTC
J: TRBJ2-4
D: .
size: few
V: TRBV20-1

CDR3: CASKMEGYGYTF
DNA: TGTGCCAGCAAGATGGAGGGATATGGCTACACCTTC
J: TRBJ1-2
D: .
size: few
V: TRBV6-1

CDR3: CASSYSSGLVSEQYF
DNA: TGTGCCAGCAGTTACTCGTCGGGACTAGTTAGCGAGCAGTACTTC
J: TRBJ2-7
D: TRBD2
size: many
V: TRBV6-5

CDR3: CASSLRTGGGYEQYF
DNA: TGTGCCAGCAGCCTACGGACAGGGGGGGGCTACGAGCAGTACTTC
J: TRBJ2-7
D: TRBD1
size: few
V: TRBV3-1